These T cell receptor beta chains were read from a single sample in a study of T cells in Graves' hyperthyroidism and ophthalmopathy. MiXCR, applied by TCRdb to the multiplex PCR reads, yields one record per CDR3 protein. The profile shows approximately 350,000 distinct CDR3 sequences, roughly 15% of them singletons. Sequencing was performed on blood. The receptors shown here come from a woman in her sixties with Graves' ophthalmopathy. CDR3s include the opening cysteine and the closing phenylalanine or tryptophan. Each record gives: clone size, V gene, J gene, D gene, CDR3 protein, CDR3 DNA. The D gene is left open where the match is weak. Only some rows state a clone size, as once, few, many or a class for expanded clones.

>many|TRBV20-1|TRBJ2-7|TRBD2
CSATTTSGVLREQYF
TGCAGTGCTACCACGACTAGCGGGGTGCTACGGGAGCAGTACTTC
>.|TRBV5-5|TRBJ2-2|.
CASSSGALGTGELFF
TGTGCCAGCAGCTCCGGGGCATTGGGCACCGGGGAGCTGTTTTTT
>many|TRBV6-1|TRBJ2-7|.
CASSYGGTLYEQYF
TGTGCCAGCAGTTACGGCGGGACCCTCTACGAGCAGTACTTC
>few|TRBV9|TRBJ2-5|.
CASSVAVTPETQYF
TGTGCCAGCAGCGTAGCAGTAACCCCGGAGACCCAGTACTTC
>many|TRBV28|TRBJ2-5|.
CASGRDRAQETQYF
TGTGCCAGCGGGCGCGACAGAGCCCAAGAGACCCAGTACTTC
>few|TRBV28|TRBJ2-6|TRBD1
CASSRTGGSGANVLTF
TGTGCCAGCAGTAGGACAGGGGGGTCCGGGGCCAACGTCCTGACTTTC
>many|TRBV5-1|TRBJ2-7|.
CASSFAAGMEQYF
TGCGCCAGCAGCTTTGCTGCCGGAATGGAGCAGTACTTC
>few|TRBV12-3/TRBV12-4|TRBJ2-5|TRBD1
CASSFIRDRGLQETQYF
TGTGCCAGCAGTTTTATACGGGACAGGGGACTTCAAGAGACCCAGTACTTC
>.|TRBV27|TRBJ2-3|TRBD2
CASSLRGLAVSTDTQYF
TGTGCCAGCAGTTTACGGGGACTAGCTGTGAGCACAGATACGCAGTATTTT
>.|TRBV20-1|TRBJ2-3|TRBD2
CSARAFSGSRTDTQYF
TGCAGTGCTAGAGCCTTCAGCGGGAGCCGCACAGATACGCAGTATTTT
>many|TRBV20-1|TRBJ2-5|.
CSARDEAMVLLTQYF
TGCAGTGCTAGAGATGAGGCTATGGTCCTGTTGACCCAGTACTTC
>many|TRBV28|TRBJ2-3|.
CASSSPATDTQYF
TGTGCCAGCAGCTCCCCGGCCACAGATACGCAGTATTTT
>many|TRBV6-1|TRBJ2-2|TRBD1
CASTKGQGVDTGELFF
TGTGCCAGCACAAAGGGACAGGGGGTTGACACCGGGGAGCTGTTTTTT
>.|TRBV7-3|TRBJ1-3|.
CASSSGGSGNTIYF
TGTGCCAGCAGCTCCGGGGGCTCTGGAAACACCATATATTTT
>.|TRBV5-1|TRBJ2-5|TRBD2
CASRRWPLAGEEETQYF
TGCGCCAGCAGACGTTGGCCCCTAGCGGGAGAGGAAGAGACCCAGTACTTC
>many|TRBV7-7|TRBJ2-1|.
CAVLAFNEQFF
TGTGCGGTACTTGCGTTCAATGAGCAGTTCTTC
>few|TRBV12-3/TRBV12-4|TRBJ1-2|.
CASSSRYYGYTF
TGTGCCAGCAGTTCGCGGTATTATGGCTACACCTTC
>few|TRBV2|TRBJ2-6|TRBD2
CASSLRGGRNTGANVLTF
TGTGCCAGCAGCCTACGGGGGGGAAGAAATACCGGGGCCAACGTCCTGACTTTC
>few|TRBV19|TRBJ2-6|.
CASSSHSNDLTF
TGTGCCAGTAGTTCCCACAGTAATGACTTGACTTTC
>many|TRBV7-6|TRBJ2-7|TRBD1
CASSYYRGLSYEQYF
TGTGCCAGCAGCTACTACAGGGGCCTTTCCTACGAGCAGTACTTC
>.|TRBV5-5|TRBJ2-2|TRBD1
CASSPTGMGTGELFF
TGTGCCAGCAGCCCGACAGGGATGGGCACCGGGGAGCTGTTTTTT
>many|TRBV2|TRBJ2-4|TRBD1
CASSGGQVYIQYF
TGTGCCAGCAGCGGGGGACAGGTATACATTCAGTACTTC
>many|TRBV18|TRBJ1-1|TRBD1
CASSPGQVTEAFF
TGTGCCAGCTCACCCGGACAGGTCACTGAAGCTTTCTTT
>.|TRBV7-9|TRBJ2-2|TRBD1
CASSLGTGSTGELFF
TGTGCCAGCAGCCTTGGGACAGGGAGTACCGGGGAGCTGTTTTTT
>.|TRBV2|TRBJ2-7|TRBD2
CAAGASGESSYEQYF
TGTGCCGCCGGGGCTAGCGGGGAAAGCTCCTACGAGCAGTACTTC
>.|TRBV28|TRBJ2-7|.
CASRTDAYEQYF
TGTGCCAGCAGAACAGATGCCTACGAGCAGTACTTC
>few|TRBV7-9|TRBJ2-3|TRBD2
CASSQPTSGTRNTQYF
TGCGCCAGCAGCCAGCCCACTAGCGGGACAAGAAATACGCAGTATTTT
>.|TRBV5-1|TRBJ1-1|.
CASNSTGRAFF
TGCGCCAGCAACAGCACGGGAAGAGCTTTCTTT
>few|TRBV12-3/TRBV12-4|TRBJ1-3|.
CASSLKGPGSGNTIYF
TGTGCCAGCAGTTTAAAGGGTCCAGGATCTGGAAACACCATATATTTT
>few|TRBV4-2|TRBJ2-1|.
CASSQAGSNNEQFF
TGTGCCAGCAGCCAGGCAGGATCCAACAATGAGCAGTTCTTC
>.|TRBV13|TRBJ1-3|.
CASSLDQSGNTIYF
TGTGCCAGCAGCTTAGACCAGTCTGGAAACACCATATATTTT
>few|TRBV24-1|TRBJ2-1|.
CATSVRDEQFF
TGTGCCACCAGTGTTAGAGATGAGCAGTTCTTC
>few|TRBV3-1|TRBJ2-7|.
CASSQGSSFTYEQYF
TGTGCCAGCAGCCAAGGTTCTAGCTTTACCTACGAGCAGTACTTC
>many|TRBV20-1|TRBJ2-1|TRBD1
CSAPGQGEDEQFF
TGCAGTGCGCCGGGACAGGGTGAGGATGAGCAGTTCTTC
>many|TRBV7-2|TRBJ2-2|.
CASSSDGSRTGELFF
TGTGCCAGCAGCTCGGACGGATCGCGGACCGGGGAGCTGTTTTTT
>.|TRBV12-3/TRBV12-4|TRBJ2-7|.
CASSFLQGRKDF
TGTGCCAGCAGTTTTCTCCAGGGAAGGAAGGACTTC
>many|TRBV20-1|TRBJ2-7|TRBD1
CSARGPGQGNYEQYF
TGCAGTGCTAGAGGTCCCGGACAGGGGAACTACGAGCAGTACTTC
>.|TRBV5-5|TRBJ2-3|.
CASSPVVGTDTQYF
TGTGCCAGCAGCCCCGTGGTGGGCACAGATACGCAGTATTTT
>many|TRBV29-1|TRBJ2-1|TRBD1
CSGGTGDNEQFF
TGCAGCGGTGGGACAGGGGACAATGAGCAGTTCTTC
>many|TRBV5-1|TRBJ2-7|.
CASSLKGDPGEQYF
TGCGCCAGCAGCTTGAAGGGGGATCCAGGCGAGCAGTACTTC
>many|TRBV27|TRBJ1-1|.
CASSLKGRNTEAFF
TGTGCCAGCAGTTTAAAGGGCAGGAACACTGAAGCTTTCTTT